This T cell receptor beta chain originates from a study of cytomegalovirus exposure and HLA in healthy donors. Findings and caveats of the study: Overall, approximately 150 TCR beta chains were annotated as cytomegalovirus-associated.

Measured with immunoSEQ multiplex PCR; TCRdb has only the in-frame clones, and not every one. This sample carries around 220,000 clones, 85% to 90% of them seen once, and the ten largest clones take over 2.5%. Germline CDR1 and CDR2: SGHAT and FQNNGV. The CDR3 length is 12 residues. V was cut by 5 bases and J by 7 bases, with 9 bases left in between. Details on this clone: The antigen is unknown.

Donors were drawn from the approximately 120-subject validation cohort, separate from the roughly 700-subject first cohort. This TCR came from a woman between 18 and 30 years old in good health and CMV-seronegative. The sequencing sample was made of PBMCs. The rearrangement uses TRBV11-2 and TRBJ2-1; D remains unclear. This chain's CDR3 is CASSLASNEQFF. The CDR3 DNA is TGTGCCAGCAGCCTGGCCTCTAATGAGCAGTTCTTC. Complete variable domain (other parts from reference TRBV11-2 and TRBJ2-1): EAGVAQSPRYKIIEKRQSVAFWCNPISGHATLYWYQQILGQGPKLLIQFQNNGVVDDSQLPKDRFSAERLKGVDSTLKIQPAKLEDSAVYLCASSLASNEQFFGPGTRLTVL.